This entry describes one T cell receptor beta chain. Its antigen has not been determined. No base-level quality is on record; no much larger clone is a single base apart. The source of the sample is a study of OX40 agonist ivuxolimab in advanced cancers. A note on the overall study: Ivuxolimab was a fully human IgG2 agonistic monoclonal antibody targeting the costimulatory receptor OX40 (CD134). In the dose-escalation cohort, 65% to 85% of patients were male, and the mean age was approximately 60 years with a range of roughly 20 to 85. Peripheral TCRbeta sequencing was intended to test whether TCR sequence diversity was altered and clonal T-cell expansion was caused by ivuxolimab. Partial responses were achieved by three dose-escalation patients, of whom one had hepatocellular carcinoma and two had cutaneous melanoma. Among the 50 to 55 dose-escalation patients, some 20 had hepatocellular carcinoma, around 15 melanoma, 9 renal cell carcinoma and 9 head and neck cancer. The paper describes the monotherapy dose-escalation part (N = 52 patients) of the phase I trial of ivuxolimab. Prior anti-PD-1, anti-PD-L1 or anti-CTLA-4 therapy was permitted, and checkpoint inhibitors had been received by approximately 39% of dose-escalation patients. Intravenous ivuxolimab was administered to patients every 2 weeks at six dose levels: 0.01, 0.1, 0.3, 1.5, 3 and 10 mg/kg. What the work shows at the level of the full study, not this receptor alone: Low levels of normalized T-cell clonal expansion were also seen in some patients who did not respond. After ivuxolimab, more expanded clones were found on average in CD8+ T cells than in CD4+ T cells. At doses from 0.1 to 3.0 mg/kg, clonal expansion was seen in both CD4+ and CD8+ blood T cells between baseline and week 6. Antigen specificity was not determined for the clonally expanded peripheral T cells. In partial responders in the 0.1-3.0 mg/kg groups, normalized peripheral clonal expansion was found to be among the lowest, especially among CD8+ T cells.

Patients with a history of autoimmune disease or receiving systemic immunosuppression were excluded from the trial. Peripheral blood for TCR sequencing was collected from all dose cohorts at baseline, on cycle 4 day 1, and on cycle 7 day 1. The samples were taken from a phase I, first-in-human, multicenter, open-label dose-escalation trial of ivuxolimab. The trial enrolled adults with locally advanced or metastatic head and neck squamous cell, hepatocellular, melanoma or renal cell carcinoma. Before TCR sequencing, CD4+ T cells and CD8+ T cells from peripheral blood were sorted into separate populations. For sequencing of the TCRbeta CDR3 region, genomic DNA was extracted from the sorted cells. The immunoSEQ Assay was used for sequencing of TCRbeta CDR3 regions. Not all clones reach the TCRdb copy of this immuneACCESS table, which keeps in-frame sequences only. Checked studies attribute under half of the gap to unresolved V genes and leave the rest unexplained. This sample holds approximately 61,000 clones; around nine tenths were observed only once. The top ten hold 18% of the sample.

The germline V gene (reference sequence) sets CDR1 to MNHEY and CDR2 to SMNVEV. The V end gives up 6 bases and the J end 3 bases, leaving 7 bases in the junction not matched to a gene. Including cysteine and phenylalanine, the CDR3 has 15 amino acids. Only CDR3 DNA is held: 45 bases, read in frame from base 1. The source was CD4+ or CD8+ T cells sorted from blood, collected in a trial of the OX40 agonist ivuxolimab. The receptor's source is an adult with an advanced solid tumor such as melanoma, head and neck, liver or kidney cancer. The V gene is TRBV27 and the J gene is TRBJ2-7, with TRBD2 matching 11 junction bases. The nucleotides are TGTGCCAGCAGGAAGTCCGGGACTAGCGGCTACGAGCAGTACTTC. It specifies CASRKSGTSGYEQYF.